These T cell receptor beta chains were read from a single sample in a study of blood T cells in healthy people across ages. TCRdb reanalysed the 5' RACE reads using MiXCR and keeps one entry per CDR3 protein. The sample carries about 1.8 million distinct CDR3 sequences, around 48% recorded once. The specimen was blood. The source of these receptors is a woman aged 35 to 49 in good health. The CDR3 runs from the conserved cysteine through the conserved F or W. The D gene is left open where the match is weak. Clone size appears in some rows only: once, few, many, or a class for an expanded clone.

D gene,J gene,V gene,clone size,CDR3 DNA,CDR3 protein
.,TRBJ1-2,TRBV9,.,TGTGCCAGCAGCGTAGAGGTGAAGGGAAGCTACACCTTC,CASSVEVKGSYTF
TRBD1,TRBJ2-7,TRBV20-1,few,TGCAGTGGACACAGGGGAGACGAGCAGTACTTC,CSGHRGDEQYF
TRBD1,TRBJ1-5,TRBV6-1,.,TGTGCCAGCGTAGGACAGGGCGGTTGGGGCAATCAGCCCCAGCATTTT,CASVGQGGWGNQPQHF
.,TRBJ2-1,TRBV3-1,few,TGTGCCAGCAGCCCGACGGACGGACTCACCTACAATGAGCAGTTCTTC,CASSPTDGLTYNEQFF
TRBD2,TRBJ2-2,TRBV6-1,.,TGTGCCAGCAAGCGGGGGGCGGCGAACACCGGGGAGCTGTTTTTT,CASKRGAANTGELFF
TRBD1,TRBJ2-7,TRBV7-2,few,TGTGCCAGCAGCATGTTGGACAGGGGGAGCTCCTACGAGCAGTACTTC,CASSMLDRGSSYEQYF
.,TRBJ1-4,TRBV10-3,.,TGTGCCATCTGGAAAGGGGCAGGGAATGAAAAACTGTTTTTT,CAIWKGAGNEKLFF
.,TRBJ2-5,TRBV7-2,many,TGTGCCAGTCGACCAGGGCTACAAGAGACCCAGTACTTC,CASRPGLQETQYF
.,TRBJ2-5,TRBV7-9,few,TGTGCCAGCACCTTCAGTCAAGAGACCCAGTACTTC,CASTFSQETQYF
.,TRBJ2-4,TRBV7-2,few,TGTGCCAGCAGCTTACATCGGGACATTCAGTACTTC,CASSLHRDIQYF
.,TRBJ2-5,TRBV19,.,TGTGCCACCCGAGGGGCCGACCAAGAGACCCAGTACTTC,CATRGADQETQYF
.,TRBJ2-3,TRBV15,.,TGTGCCACCAGCAGAGGGGACCTATCCACAGATACGCAGTATTTT,CATSRGDLSTDTQYF
TRBD2,TRBJ2-1,TRBV3-1,.,TGTGCCAGCAGCCCGATACCCTTCCGGACTAGCGGGGAACACAATGAGCAGTTCTTC,CASSPIPFRTSGEHNEQFF
TRBD1,TRBJ2-5,TRBV9,.,TGTGCCAGCAGCATCCTACGGACAGGGTTGGAGACCCAGTACTTC,CASSILRTGLETQYF
.,TRBJ2-5,TRBV2,.,TGTGCCAGCACGGTACCAGGGTATTCGGAGACCCAGTACTTC,CASTVPGYSETQYF
.,TRBJ2-3,TRBV29-1,few,TGCAGCGTGGCCCTAAAGGCGGGGGATACGCAGTATTTT,CSVALKAGDTQYF
.,TRBJ2-7,TRBV6-2/TRBV6-3,few,TGTGCCAGCAGGGACGTTAACTCCTACGAGCAGTACTTC,CASRDVNSYEQYF
.,TRBJ2-7,TRBV7-9,.,TGTGCCAGCAGCTCGCACTACCGGGACCACAATGAGCAGTACTTC,CASSSHYRDHNEQYF
.,TRBJ1-4,TRBV27,.,TGTGCCAGCAGTTTATCTGGGGCCTCTAATGAAAAACTGTTTTTT,CASSLSGASNEKLFF
TRBD1,TRBJ2-7,TRBV28,.,TGTGCCAGCGACAGGGATAACTACGAGCAGTACTTC,CASDRDNYEQYF
TRBD2,TRBJ2-7,TRBV7-9,few,TGTGCCAGCAGCTCCCTCGGGAGGGACGAGCAGTACTTC,CASSSLGRDEQYF
.,TRBJ1-2,TRBV27,few,TGTGCCAGCAGTTTAAACGGCTTTGTAGGCTACACCTTC,CASSLNGFVGYTF
.,TRBJ2-5,TRBV7-2,.,TGTGCCAGCAGCCCACGAGGACGCGCGGCCCAGTACTTC,CASSPRGRAAQYF